The source of this T cell receptor beta chain is a study of blood T cell repertoires in COVID-19. Across the study: Samples taken during acute and convalescent COVID-19 were collected in the United States, Italy and Spain. T cells, B-cell-depleted T cells, or PBMCs provided the cDNA or gDNA that served as material.

V lost 6 bases and J lost 6, with 14 bases in between. CDR1 and CDR2 from the germline V gene are SNHLY and FYNNEI. The CDR3 is made up of 14 amino acids. This clone was detected a few times. Cohort allocation depended upon clinical history that participants reported. TCRdb's table, derived via immunoSEQ multiplex PCR, lists solely in-frame clones and lacks some. The sample holds about 160,000 clones, roughly 90% seen once. The gene calls are TRBV2 and TRBJ1-4, with D hard to call. Sequencing input: PBMCs or T cells enriched from blood (not recorded which). The sequence came from a woman between 50 and 59 years old who had recovered from COVID-19. CDR3 amino acids: CASRWTDGDEKLFF. The CDR3 DNA reads as TGTGCCAGCAGGTGGACGGACGGGGATGAAAAACTGTTTTTT.